These 9 T cell receptor beta chains share one sample of origin, sequenced in a study of cytomegalovirus exposure and HLA in healthy donors. Primers included in the PCR were 60 Vbeta and 13 Jbeta primers. Sequenced by immunoSEQ multiplex PCR; TCRdb stores in-frame clones only, minus some. Among some 64,000 clones listed, approximately 88% were seen once. Source material: PBMCs. These receptors all come from a man aged 25 to 40 in good health and CMV-seropositive.

The chain joins TRBV6-1 to TRBJ2-4; D perhaps matches TRBD2 (5 bases). The CDR3 extends over 14 amino acids. Trimming stripped 6 bases from V and 0 bases from J, with 9 bases between. CDR1 MNHNS and CDR2 SASEGT come from the germline V gene. CDR3 sequence (DNA): TGTGCCAGCAGGGAGGATTTAGCCAAAAACATTCAGTACTTC. Its protein product is CASREDLAKNIQYF.

J is TRBJ2-5 and V is TRBV15; no clear D gene. The CDR3 runs to 14 residues. Trimming removed 1 base at V and 1 base at J, with 7 bases between. Germline V lookup: CDR1 LNHNV, CDR2 YYDKDF (reference sequence). DNA for the CDR3: TGTGCCACCAGCAGAGGACTGTTCCAAGAGACCCAGTACTTC. Residues: CATSRGLFQETQYF.

The chain uses TRBV9 and TRBJ1-2; 12 bases map to TRBD1. The CDR3 sequence is 16 residues long. Per the germline V gene, CDR1 is SGDLS and CDR2 is YYNGEE. J lost 7 bases, V lost 3 bases, and 10 bases had no gene match. CDR3 coding DNA: TGTGCCAGCAGCGAACGTTCGGGACAGGGGGCCGCTGGCTACACCTTC. Protein sequence: CASSERSGQGAAGYTF.

This clone was recorded only once. The chain carries TRBV28 and TRBJ2-1; 13 bases align to TRBD2. The CDR3 totals 17 residues. Per the germline V gene, CDR1 is MDHEN and CDR2 is SYDVKM. Trimming at V came to 4 bases and at J to 5 bases, leaving 8 bases not matched to a gene. In DNA, the CDR3 is TGTGCCAGCAGTTCGACTAGCGGGAGGTGGACTAACAATGAGCAGTTCTTC. Translating gives CASSSTSGRWTNNEQFF.

The V call is TRBV7-2, the J call TRBJ2-2, with 10 bases identical to TRBD1. Per the germline V gene, CDR1 is SGHTA and CDR2 is FQGNSA. The CDR3 consists of 17 residues. The J segment lost 4 bases and the V segment lost 2 bases, leaving 7 bases of the junction unmatched. The CDR3 reads CASSLPRDRGTTGELFF. Here the CDR3 DNA reads TGTGCCAGCAGCTTACCCCGGGACAGGGGCACCACCGGGGAGCTGTTTTTT.

The CDR3 is CASSQDRALGNTIYF. The CDR3 DNA sequence: TGTGCCAGCAGCCAAGATCGCGCACTTGGAAACACCATATATTTT. The gene calls are TRBV4-2 and TRBJ1-3; D gene unclear. Trimming stripped 0 bases from V and 3 bases from J, with 9 bases between. This CDR3 contains 15 residues. CDR1 is LGHNA and CDR2 is YNFKEQ in the germline V gene.

The genes are TRBV10-1 and TRBJ2-3, with 10 bases that match TRBD1. V shed 1 base, J shed 2 bases, and the junction held 3 bases outside the gene matches. From germline, CDR1 is WNHNN and CDR2 SYGVQD (reference sequence). The CDR3 spans 16 residues. CDR3: CASSEFGTGATDTQYF. For the CDR3, the DNA is TGCGCCAGCAGTGAGTTCGGGACAGGGGCCACAGATACGCAGTATTTT.

The genes are TRBV28 and TRBJ2-1, with TRBD2 matching over 9 bases. V was clipped by 3 bases and J by 9 bases; unmatched bases: 12. This CDR3 comprises 16 residues. Germline loops: CDR1 MDHEN, CDR2 SYDVKM. Here the CDR3 reads CASSFIGRGRAGEQFF. In nucleotides, the CDR3 is TGTGCCAGCAGTTTTATTGGGCGCGGGAGGGCCGGTGAGCAGTTCTTC.

The chain links TRBV18 to TRBJ1-1; 7 nucleotides agree with TRBD1. The CDR3 has 15 residues. Germline CDR1 and CDR2: KGHSH and LQKENI. Losses at the gene ends were 2 bases for V and 10 bases for J; bases not matched to a gene: 13. This CDR3 reads CASSPGETGKNGAFF. In nucleotides, the CDR3 is TGTGCCAGCTCACCAGGAGAGACAGGGAAGAATGGAGCTTTCTTT.